The clone carrying this TCR beta chain was seen a handful of times. What it binds is unknown. The CDR3 consists of 16 residues. In germline, CDR1 is SGDLS, CDR2 YYNGEE. After removal of 2 bases from V and 7 bases from J, the junction contained 8 bases not matched to a gene. These data originate in a study of cytomegalovirus exposure and HLA in healthy donors. Findings and limits, study-wide: In the approximately 130 validation repertoires, a later analysis found that first-cohort TCR clusters tended to co-occur.

The protocol was immunoSEQ multiplex PCR, while the TCRdb copy is restricted to in-frame clones and leaves out a portion. The profile covers 150,000 or so clones, with 89% appearing a single time and around 9% taken by the ten largest. A roughly 120-subject validation cohort, separate from the approximately 720-subject first cohort, supplied the donors. The sequence derives from a woman between 18 and 29 years old in good health and CMV-seropositive. This sequence joins TRBV9 and TRBJ2-2, with TRBD1 matching 10 bases. Sequencing was carried out using PBMCs. CDR3 DNA sequence: TGTGCCAGCAGCGTCTCCGGGACAGGGGTAGGCGGGGAGCTGTTTTTT. As protein: CASSVSGTGVGGELFF.